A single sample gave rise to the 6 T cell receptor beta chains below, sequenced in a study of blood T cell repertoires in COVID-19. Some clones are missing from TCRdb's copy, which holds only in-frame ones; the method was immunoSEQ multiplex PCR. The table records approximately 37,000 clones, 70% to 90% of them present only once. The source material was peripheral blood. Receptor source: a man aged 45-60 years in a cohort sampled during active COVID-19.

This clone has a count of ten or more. The CDR3 loop reads CSVTQGRDTGELFF. CDR3 bases: TGCAGCGTTACACAGGGTAGGGACACCGGGGAGCTGTTTTTT. The rearrangement links TRBV29-1 to TRBJ2-2, with a tentative D call TRBD1 (6 bases). CDR3 size: 14 residues. Trimming took 5 bases from V and 3 from J, leaving 13 bases between them. From germline, CDR1 is SQVTM and CDR2 ANQGSEA.

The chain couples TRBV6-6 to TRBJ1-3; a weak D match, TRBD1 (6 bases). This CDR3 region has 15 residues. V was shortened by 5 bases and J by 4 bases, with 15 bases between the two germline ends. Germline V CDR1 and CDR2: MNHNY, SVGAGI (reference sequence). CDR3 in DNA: TGTGCCAGCAGTGGGGGCCCAAACCTAGGAAACACCATATATTTT. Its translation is CASSGGPNLGNTIYF.

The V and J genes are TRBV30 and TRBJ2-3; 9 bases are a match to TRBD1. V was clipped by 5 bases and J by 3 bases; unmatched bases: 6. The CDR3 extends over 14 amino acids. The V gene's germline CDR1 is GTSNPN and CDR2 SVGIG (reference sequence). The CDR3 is CAWGTGIGTDTQYF. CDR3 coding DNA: TGTGCCTGGGGGACAGGGATAGGAACAGATACGCAGTATTTT.

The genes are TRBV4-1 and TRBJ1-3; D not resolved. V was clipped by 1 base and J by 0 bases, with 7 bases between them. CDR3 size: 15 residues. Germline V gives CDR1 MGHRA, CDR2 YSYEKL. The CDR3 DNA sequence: TGCGCCAGCAGCCAAGGGGAGTCCTCTGGAAACACCATATATTTT. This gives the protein CASSQGESSGNTIYF.

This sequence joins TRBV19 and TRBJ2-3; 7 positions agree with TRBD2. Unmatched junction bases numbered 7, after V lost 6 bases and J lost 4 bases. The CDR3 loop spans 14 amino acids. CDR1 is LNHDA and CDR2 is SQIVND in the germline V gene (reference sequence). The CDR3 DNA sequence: TGTGCCAGTAGACCAGCGGGAAGTGCAGATACGCAGTATTTT. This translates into CASRPAGSADTQYF.

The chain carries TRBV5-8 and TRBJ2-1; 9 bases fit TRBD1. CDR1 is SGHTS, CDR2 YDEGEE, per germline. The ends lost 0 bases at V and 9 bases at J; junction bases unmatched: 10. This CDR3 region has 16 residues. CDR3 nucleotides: TGTGCCAGCAGCTTGGCCCCCCTGACAGGGGGTCTTGAGCAGTTCTTC. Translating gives CASSLAPLTGGLEQFF.